The 5 T cell receptor beta chains below were found in one sample sequenced in a study of shared clonotypes between healthy human individuals. The method was immunoSEQ multiplex PCR; TCRdb's version includes in-frame clones alone and lacks a portion of them. Of about 680,000 clones listed, about 90% are singletons. Naive-designated CD8 cells lacked CD45RO, were positively enriched for CCR7, and omitted terminally differentiated effector memory CD45RA+ cells. Sequenced material: naive CD8+ T cells sorted from blood. These receptor sequences come from a man aged 25 to 40 in good health.

The gene calls are TRBV7-2 and TRBJ1-5, with 11 bases aligning to TRBD1. The V gene end was trimmed by 5 bases and the J gene end by 6 bases; junction bases not matched to a gene: 9. The CDR3 spans 16 residues. Germline CDR1 and CDR2: SGHTA and FQGNSA. The CDR3 region is CASSDRDRGNLQPQHF. CDR3 sequence (DNA): TGTGCCAGCAGCGACCGGGACAGGGGGAATCTTCAGCCCCAGCATTTT.

V and J are TRBV13 and TRBJ1-1; D might be TRBD1 (5 bases). The CDR3 contains 14 residues. The germline V gene has CDR1 PRHDT and CDR2 FYEKMQ (reference sequence). V lost 3 bases, J lost 6 bases, and 14 bases lay in between. The CDR3 reads CASSFRGSNPEAFF. In nucleotides, the CDR3 is TGTGCCAGCAGCTTCCGGGGGAGTAATCCTGAAGCTTTCTTT.

The chain recombines TRBV28 with TRBJ2-3, with D possibly being TRBD2 (6 bases). This CDR3 is built from 15 residues. Germline assignment: CDR1 MDHEN and CDR2 SYDVKM. V gave up 6 bases and J gave up 6 bases, with 19 bases separating them. The CDR3 sequence is CASRGRGLLADTQYF. The CDR3 DNA is TGTGCCAGCAGAGGAAGGGGACTCCTAGCGGATACGCAGTATTTT.

The DNA for the CDR3 is TGTGCCACCCGAGGGGGGGATAGCAATCAGCCCCAGCATTTT. It translates to CATRGGDSNQPQHF. The chain uses TRBV7-9 and TRBJ1-5, with D perhaps matching TRBD1 (6 bases). Trimming cost V 10 bases and J 0 bases, with 13 bases left between them. CDR3 length: 14 residues. The germline gives CDR1 SEHNR, CDR2 FQNEAQ (reference sequence).

Note on this clone: At one end the junction does not follow the germline gene, possibly because of a read error. DNA for the CDR3: TGTGCCATCAGCGGGGGGACAGGGGCGTACAATGAGCAGTTCTTC. Protein sequence: CAISGGTGAYNEQFF. This chain connects TRBV16 to TRBJ2-1, with D possibly being TRBD1 (10 bases). The V gene's germline CDR1 is KGHSY and CDR2 FQNENV. The CDR3 runs to 15 residues.